Here is one T cell receptor beta chain with its context. Some clones are missing from TCRdb's copy, which holds only in-frame ones; the method was immunoSEQ multiplex PCR. Of over 400,000 clones detected, roughly 90% appear once; the ten largest clones hold 1.5% to 2%. These data are taken from a study of Ad26.COV2.S vaccination and SARS-CoV-2 variants. Treatment here: around 19 received Ad26.COV2.S at low or high dose, single or two shots; about 5 received placebo; per-sample allocation not given. Sample collection was performed on day 63 after the first vaccine or placebo injection. The administered vaccine (an Ad26 vector) expressed Wuhan-strain SARS-CoV-2 spike. This clonotype originated in a person between 18 and 59 years old who received the Ad26.COV2.S COVID-19 vaccine or a placebo. Specimen: peripheral blood, collected in a trial of Ad26.COV2.S vaccine versus placebo.

The CDR3 bases are TGTGCCTGGAGTGTGGGGCAGCAGAATCAGCCCCAGCATTTT. Its protein product is CAWSVGQQNQPQHF. The rearrangement uses TRBV30 and TRBJ1-5; a weak D match, TRBD1 (5 bases). Trimming left V 0 bases short and J 4 bases short, with 10 bases between. The CDR3 runs to 14 residues. Germline lookup yields CDR1 GTSNPN and CDR2 SVGIG (reference sequence). Full variable domain (rest looked up from reference TRBV30 and TRBJ1-5): SQTIHQWPATLVQPVGSPLSLECTVEGTSNPNLYWYRQAAGRGLQLLFYSVGIGQISSEVPQNLSASRPQDRQFILSSKKLLLSDSGFYLCAWSVGQQNQPQHFGDGTRLSIL.